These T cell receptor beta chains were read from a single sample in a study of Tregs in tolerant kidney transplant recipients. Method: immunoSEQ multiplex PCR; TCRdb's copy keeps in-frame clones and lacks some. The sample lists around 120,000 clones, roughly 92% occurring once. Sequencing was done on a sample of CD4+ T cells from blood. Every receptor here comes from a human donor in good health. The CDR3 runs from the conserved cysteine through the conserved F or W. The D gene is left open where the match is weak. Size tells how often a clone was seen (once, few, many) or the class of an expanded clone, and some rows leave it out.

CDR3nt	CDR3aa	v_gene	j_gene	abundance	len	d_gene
TGTGCCAGCAGCCCTAGGGGAGGGCAGGAAGATACGCAGTATTTT	CASSPRGGQEDTQYF	TRBV5-4	TRBJ2-3	few	15	TRBD2
TGTGCCAGCAGCTTACTACGCGGGGCCTCCTACAATGAGCAGTTCTTC	CASSLLRGASYNEQFF	TRBV7-2	TRBJ2-1	.	16	.
TGTGCCACCAGCAGAGATAGAAACACCATATATTTT	CATSRDRNTIYF	TRBV15	TRBJ1-3	.	12	.
TGTGCCAGCAATCTCCTGGTCGACCACTATGGCTACACCTTC	CASNLLVDHYGYTF	TRBV28	TRBJ1-2	once	14	.
TGTGCCGGCCAGGGACAGGCGAACACCGGGGAGCTGTTTTTT	CAGQGQANTGELFF	TRBV30	TRBJ2-2	.	14	TRBD1
TGTGCCAGCAGTTTAATTAGTACTAGCGGGAGGAATGAGCAGTTCTTC	CASSLISTSGRNEQFF	TRBV27	TRBJ2-1	.	16	TRBD2
TGTGCCAGCACCCCGGACAGGGGGAACCAAGAGACCCAGTACTTC	CASTPDRGNQETQYF	TRBV2	TRBJ2-5	once	15	TRBD1
TGTGCCAGCAGCCCGATTACGGGATTCTACAATGAGCAGTTCTTC	CASSPITGFYNEQFF	TRBV7-8	TRBJ2-1	.	15	.
TGTGCCAGCGGCCTTAAATCGGGCACTGAAGCTTTCTTT	CASGLKSGTEAFF	TRBV9	TRBJ1-1	.	13	.
TGTGCCAGCAGCGACGGCTACGAGCAGTACTTC	CASSDGYEQYF	TRBV7-6	TRBJ2-7	.	11	.
TGCGCCAGCAGCTTGTTTCTTCCGGGACAGGGAACTGACAAGCAGTTCTTC	CASSLFLPGQGTDKQFF	TRBV5-1	TRBJ2-1	.	17	TRBD1
TGTGCCCGAGCCAGGACTGCCCAAGAGACCCAGTACTTC	CARARTAQETQYF	TRBV30	TRBJ2-5	.	13	.